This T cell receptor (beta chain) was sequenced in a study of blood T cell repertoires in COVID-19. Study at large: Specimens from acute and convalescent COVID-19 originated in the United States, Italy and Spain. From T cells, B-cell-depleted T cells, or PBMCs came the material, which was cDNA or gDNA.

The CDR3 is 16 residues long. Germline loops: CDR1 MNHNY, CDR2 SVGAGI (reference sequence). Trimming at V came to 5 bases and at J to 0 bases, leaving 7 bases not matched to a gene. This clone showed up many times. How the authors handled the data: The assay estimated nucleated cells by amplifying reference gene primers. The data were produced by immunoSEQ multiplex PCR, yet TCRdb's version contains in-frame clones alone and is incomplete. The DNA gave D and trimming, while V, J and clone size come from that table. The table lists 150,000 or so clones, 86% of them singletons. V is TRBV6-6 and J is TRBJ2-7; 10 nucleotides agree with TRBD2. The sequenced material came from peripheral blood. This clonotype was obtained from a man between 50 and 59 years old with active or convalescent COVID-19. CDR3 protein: CASSLRTSGLSYEQYF. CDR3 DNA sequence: TGTGCCAGCAGTCTCCGGACTAGCGGACTCTCCTACGAGCAGTACTTC.